This T cell receptor beta chain stems from a study of vaccination and CD4 T cells after COVID-19. Broader study findings: The study examined relatively few convalescent patients and included no early post-infection timepoints.

Documented treatment: roughly 10-day PBMC culture with coronavirus spike peptide pools or control peptides (ViraFEST assay). On this clonotype itself: Its antigen is not known.

Scientists ran DNA taken from cultured CD4+ T cells through the Oncomine TCR Beta short-read assay for sequencing. TCRdb passed the PCR reads through MiXCR, listing each CDR3 protein once. The sample gives around 20,000 distinct CDR3 sequences, around 45% of which show up once; under 4.5% is in the top ten. The source was CD4+ T cells from blood, cultured in vitro, collected before SARS-CoV-2 vaccination. This clonotype originated in a human donor who had recovered from COVID-19.

Here the CDR3 reads CASSRNQGYGYTF. The CDR3 bases are TGTGCCAGCAGCAGGAATCAGGGATATGGCTACACCTTC. The chain joins TRBV2 to TRBJ1-2; D may be TRBD1 (5 bases). CDR1 is SNHLY and CDR2 is FYNNEI in the germline V gene. Trimming stripped 6 bases from V and 5 bases from J, with 13 bases between. The CDR3 loop spans 13 amino acids.